The 18 T cell receptor beta chains below come from one sample, sequenced in a study of OX40 agonist ivuxolimab in advanced cancers. The library was obtained by the immunoSEQ multiplex PCR assay. TCRdb provides this immuneACCESS table in a form limited to in-frame rearrangements. Some clones are lacking; in checked studies, under half of them reflect an unresolved V gene, and why the rest are absent is not known. This sample gives about 36,000 clones in total; around 84% of them show up just once. The ten largest clonotypes hold 13% of the sample. Here the sequenced sample was CD4+ or CD8+ T cells sorted from blood, taken in a trial of the OX40 agonist ivuxolimab. The receptors derive from an adult with an advanced solid tumor such as melanoma, head and neck, liver or kidney cancer.

The rearrangement uses TRBV7-9 and TRBJ2-7, with D tentatively TRBD1 or TRBD2 (5 bases each). Germline V CDR1 and CDR2: SEHNR, FQNEAQ (reference sequence). The CDR3 contains 17 residues. Trimming took 5 bases from V and 5 from J, leaving 25 bases between them. CDR3 protein: CASSLTSGGSTVHEQYF. Here the CDR3 DNA reads TGTGCCAGCAGCCTTACGAGTGGGGGTTCAACTGTCCACGAGCAGTACTTC.

This clone was seen a few times. The rearrangement links TRBV5-6 to TRBJ2-3, with 9 bases identical to TRBD1. CDR1 is SGHDT, CDR2 YYEEEE, per germline. The CDR3 is made up of 16 amino acids. J gave up 3 bases and V 0 bases, and 5 bases lay outside the gene matches. The CDR3 bases are TGTGCCAGCAGCTTGGGAGGGACAGGGTCGACAGATACGCAGTATTTT. It encodes CASSLGGTGSTDTQYF.

This chain uses TRBV6-5 with TRBJ2-7; 9 bases agree with TRBD1. Unmatched junction bases numbered 8, after V lost 6 bases and J lost 2 bases. This CDR3 spans 15 amino acids. Germline CDR1 MNHEY, CDR2 SVGAGI. In DNA form, the CDR3 reads TGTGCCAGCAGGGGCCCGGACAGGGGTACCTACGAGCAGTACTTC. It is translated as CASRGPDRGTYEQYF.

As regards this clone: The same CDR3 arises from other DNA sequences in this sample as well. The J gene is TRBJ1-5, the V gene TRBV30; D unresolved. The CDR3 contains 13 residues. Trimming cost V 2 bases and J 0 bases, with 5 bases left between them. The germline CDR1 and CDR2 sequences are GTSNPN and SVGIG (reference sequence). The CDR3 is CAWSRGSNQPQHF. The CDR3 coding sequence is TGTGCCTGGAGTCGGGGTAGCAATCAGCCCCAGCATTTT.

The gene calls are TRBV28 and TRBJ2-1; D may be TRBD1 (6 bases). Germline CDR1 is MDHEN and CDR2 is SYDVKM. V lost 2 bases and J 8 bases, leaving 10 bases between the germline ends. The CDR3 is made up of 13 amino acids. The CDR3 spells CASSLLRGYEQFF. Here the CDR3 DNA reads TGTGCCAGCAGTTTACTCAGGGGATATGAGCAGTTCTTC.

V is TRBV4-1 and J is TRBJ2-5; 9 nucleotides agree with TRBD2. V was clipped by 4 bases and J by 5 bases; unmatched bases: 5. The CDR3 is 14 amino acids. The V gene's germline CDR1 is MGHRA and CDR2 YSYEKL. CDR3 nucleotide sequence: TGCGCCAGCAGCCGAGGGACTAGCTACGAGACCCAGTACTTC. Translated: CASSRGTSYETQYF.

V and J are TRBV7-9 and TRBJ2-5; the match to TRBD2 covers 10 bases. There are 14 residues in the CDR3. J lost 5 bases, V lost 5 bases, and 5 bases had no gene match. Germline V gene sequence: CDR1 SEHNR, CDR2 FQNEAQ (reference sequence). CDR3 in DNA: TGTGCCAGCAGCCCGGGACTAGCGATGGAGACCCAGTACTTC. Translated: CASSPGLAMETQYF.

V and J are TRBV6-6 and TRBJ2-7, with TRBD1 identical over 7 bases. The CDR3 runs 15 residues. CDR1 is MNHNY and CDR2 is SVGAGI in the germline V gene (reference sequence). V was pared by 0 bases and J by 2 bases, with 4 bases of the junction left unmatched. CDR3: CASSYSSDRAYEQYF. CDR3 in DNA: TGTGCCAGCAGTTACTCGTCCGACAGGGCCTACGAGCAGTACTTC.

This clone was seen more than once but under ten times. DNA of the CDR3: TGTGCCAGCAGCTCCCCTAGACTTCCGGGACCCGGGTCCTACGAGCAGTACTTC. This sequence encodes CASSSPRLPGPGSYEQYF. The chain recombines TRBV7-9 with TRBJ2-7; D may be TRBD1 or TRBD2 (5 bases each). The germline gives CDR1 SEHNR, CDR2 FQNEAQ (reference sequence). The length of the CDR3 is 18 residues. Trimming took off 4 bases at V and 1 base at J, with 23 bases between the two ends.

Here the CDR3 DNA reads TGTGCCAGCAGCCACACCCCCCGGGGCAATGAGCAGTTCTTC. It codes for CASSHTPRGNEQFF. The rearrangement uses TRBV11-3 and TRBJ2-1, with D possibly TRBD2 on 5 matching bases. Germline assignment: CDR1 SGHNT and CDR2 YENEEA. The CDR3 extends over 14 amino acids. V gave up 5 bases and J gave up 6 bases, with 14 bases separating them.

This chain uses TRBV29-1 with TRBJ1-1; D ambiguous. The CDR3 spans 11 residues. The ends were cut back, 7 bases at V and 4 bases at J, with 10 bases in the middle. Germline V gives CDR1 SQVTM, CDR2 ANQGSEA. CDR3 nucleotides: TGCAGCGCCACTTTCCCCACTGAAGCTTTCTTT. The encoded protein is CSATFPTEAFF.

The chain carries TRBV7-9 and TRBJ2-3; D is ambiguous. The CDR3 spans 12 residues. The V gene's germline CDR1 is SEHNR and CDR2 FQNEAQ (reference sequence). The V end lost 1 base, the J end lost 6 bases, and 5 bases lay between the germline ends. In DNA form, the CDR3 reads TGTGCCAGCAGCTTAGGGACGGATACGCAGTATTTT. Its translation is CASSLGTDTQYF.

This chain connects TRBV10-2 to TRBJ2-5, with D possibly matching TRBD1 (6 bases). The DNA matches TRBJ2-7 better at its end, which makes the J call doubtful. The CDR3 runs to 13 residues. The germline gives CDR1 WSHSY, CDR2 SAAADI. This CDR3 reads CASRLQGSYEQYF. The CDR3 nucleotides are TGCGCCAGCAGGTTACAGGGTTCCTACGAGCAGTACTTC.

The rearrangement links TRBV29-1 to TRBJ1-1; 8 bases fit TRBD1. Germline-derived CDR1 and CDR2 are SQVTM and ANQGSEA. The CDR3 runs 15 residues. Trimming took 5 bases from V and 5 from J; bases not matched to a gene: 13. CDR3: CSVFDRGAGGTEAFF. CDR3 nucleotides: TGCAGCGTTTTCGACAGGGGCGCAGGGGGGACTGAAGCTTTCTTT.

Here the CDR3 DNA reads TGTGCCAGCACAGACAGGGCCCACGGATTTGGGTCCCTCCACTTT. Translated: CASTDRAHGFGSLHF. The gene calls are TRBV28 and TRBJ1-6; the match to TRBD1 covers 7 bases. The trim removed 7 bases at V and 14 bases at J, leaving 17 bases unmatched. The germline gives CDR1 MDHEN, CDR2 SYDVKM. CDR3 length: 15 residues.

V usage is TRBV6-1 and J usage is TRBJ2-4, with D possibly being TRBD2 (6 bases). Germline lookup yields CDR1 MNHNS and CDR2 SASEGT. CDR3 length: 16 amino acids. V was shortened by 0 bases and J by 1 base, with 10 bases between the two germline ends. CDR3 sequence reads: CASSEAPGTAKNIQYF. CDR3 DNA sequence: TGTGCCAGCAGTGAAGCCCCCGGGACTGCCAAAAACATTCAGTACTTC.

This clone has more than one count but fewer than ten. The chain recombines TRBV11-1 with TRBJ2-1; no clear D gene. CDR3 length: 15 amino acids. V was trimmed by 1 base and J by 5 bases, leaving 12 bases between them. Germline CDR1 reads SGHAT; CDR2 reads FQDESV (reference sequence). CDR3 protein: CASSLDVYMDNEQFF. The CDR3 nucleotides read TGTGCCAGCAGCTTAGACGTATACATGGACAATGAGCAGTTCTTC.

The CDR3 sequence: CASSLWTGTLVDGYTF. DNA of the CDR3: TGTGCCAGCAGCTTATGGACAGGGACGTTGGTGGATGGCTACACCTTC. The chain employs TRBV7-9 and TRBJ1-2; TRBD1 agrees at 8 bases. The trim removed 2 bases at V and 6 bases at J, leaving 11 bases unmatched. Per germline, CDR1 SEHNR and CDR2 FQNEAQ (reference sequence). The CDR3 has 16 amino acids.